The 29 T cell receptor beta chains below all came from one sample that was sequenced in a study of shared clonotypes between healthy human individuals. Libraries were prepared by immunoSEQ multiplex PCR; TCRdb keeps only in-frame clonotypes and omits some of them. The repertoire holds roughly 760,000 clones, with over 65% as singletons. Sequences were obtained from memory CD4+ T cells sorted from blood. Stated subset: CD45RA-negative fraction. The receptor set was obtained from a woman in her twenties or thirties in good health.

The V call is TRBV10-3, the J call TRBJ2-1; D ambiguous. This CDR3 spans 11 amino acids. Trimming left V 7 bases short and J 5 bases short, with 6 bases between. CDR1 is ENHRY and CDR2 is SYGVKD in the germline V gene. The CDR3 region has the DNA TGTGCCATCACTGGGGACAATGAGCAGTTCTTC. Protein: CAITGDNEQFF.

The rearrangement uses TRBV14 and TRBJ2-2; D possibly uses TRBD1 or TRBD2 (5 bases each). Germline CDR1 reads SGHDN; CDR2 reads FVKESK. Trimming cost V 4 bases and J 4 bases, with 19 bases left between them. The CDR3 runs 17 residues. CDR3 DNA sequence: TGTGCCAGCAGCCTTGACTGGGGGTCCCGGGGCACCGGGGAGCTGTTTTTT. Translation: CASSLDWGSRGTGELFF.

This chain joins TRBV28 and TRBJ1-1; TRBD1 might be the D (6 bases). The CDR3 runs 16 residues. Germline values: CDR1 MDHEN, CDR2 SYDVKM. With 6 bases removed from V and 0 bases from J, the gap between germline ends came to 17 bases. The CDR3 reads CASRHPGTYMNTEAFF. The CDR3 nucleotides are TGTGCCAGCAGACATCCCGGGACATATATGAACACTGAAGCTTTCTTT.

The J gene is TRBJ1-5, the V gene TRBV4-1; D remains ambiguous. Germline assignment: CDR1 MGHRA and CDR2 YSYEKL. This CDR3 spans 13 amino acids. The V and J ends lost 1 base and 9 bases respectively, with 10 bases between them. CDR3 amino acids: CASSQVPIGPQHF. The CDR3 DNA is TGCGCCAGCAGCCAAGTTCCCATCGGGCCCCAGCATTTT.

A single count supports this clone. One end of the junction fails to match germline, which may point to a read error. The chain carries TRBV5-1 and TRBJ2-1; TRBD2 aligns across 13 bases. From germline, CDR1 is SGHRS and CDR2 YFSETQ. The CDR3 spans 15 residues. The DNA for the CDR3 is TGCGCCAGCAGCTTGCTAGGTAGGACTAGCGGGAGTAGCCTCTTC. Translation gives CASSLLGRTSGSSLF. Using reference TRBV5-1 and TRBJ2-1 for the parts outside the CDR3, the full variable domain is KAGVTQTPRYLIKTRGQQVTLSCSPISGHRSVSWYQQTPGQGLQFLFEYFSETQRNKGNFPGRFSGRQFSNSRSEMNVSTLELGDSALYLCASSLLGRTSGSSLFGPGTRLTVL.

The sample holds one count of this clone. The chain uses TRBV6-5 and TRBJ1-4; 11 bases agree with TRBD1. Germline V lookup: CDR1 MNHEY, CDR2 SVGAGI. The V and J ends lost 3 bases and 7 bases, in that order; junction bases with no gene match: 4. The CDR3 is made up of 15 amino acids. The CDR3 region is CASSYPGQGGEKLFF. In DNA form, the CDR3 reads TGTGCCAGCAGTTATCCGGGACAGGGGGGTGAAAAACTGTTTTTT.

The chain is built from TRBV6-5 and TRBJ1-1; tentative D call: TRBD1 (6 bases). Germline V lookup: CDR1 MNHEY, CDR2 SVGAGI. The CDR3 runs 16 residues. Trimming stripped 2 bases from V and 0 bases from J, with 13 bases between. CDR3 loop: CASSYGRGPLNTEAFF. As DNA, the CDR3 is TGTGCCAGCAGTTACGGGCGGGGGCCACTGAACACTGAAGCTTTCTTT.

The gene calls are TRBV7-9 and TRBJ2-7; the match to TRBD2 covers 7 bases. The CDR3 has 16 residues. V shed 4 bases, J shed 2 bases, and the junction held 11 bases outside the gene matches. From germline, CDR1 is SEHNR and CDR2 FQNEAQ (reference sequence). DNA of the CDR3: TGTGCCAGCAGCTCCCGGGTGGCTAGCGGAACCTACGAGCAGTACTTC. It translates to CASSSRVASGTYEQYF.

The V gene is TRBV6-1, the J gene TRBJ1-5; tentatively, D is TRBD1 (6 bases). Germline V CDR1 and CDR2: MNHNS, SASEGT. V was cut by 4 bases and J by 0 bases, with 13 bases left in between. The CDR3 spans 16 residues. The CDR3: CASSVGRGDSNQPQHF. In DNA, the CDR3 is TGTGCCAGCAGTGTCGGAAGGGGGGATAGCAATCAGCCCCAGCATTTT.

This rearrangement joins TRBV27 to TRBJ2-7, with a tentative D call TRBD1 (7 bases). In germline, CDR1 is MNHEY, CDR2 SMNVEV (reference sequence). The CDR3 is made up of 15 amino acids. V shed 0 bases and J shed 4 bases, with 13 bases lying between them. CDR3 bases: TGTGCCAGCAGTTTATCTCGGAGGGGGCGGTACGAGCAGTACTTC. Its protein product is CASSLSRRGRYEQYF.

The CDR3 region is CASSGRDRGNGELFF. DNA of the CDR3: TGTGCCAGCAGCGGTAGGGACAGGGGGAACGGGGAGCTGTTTTTT. This chain uses TRBV5-6 with TRBJ2-2; 11 bases are shared with TRBD1. This CDR3 has 15 residues. V shed 4 bases, J shed 7 bases, and the junction held 6 bases outside the gene matches. Germline V gives CDR1 SGHDT, CDR2 YYEEEE.

This clone was observed a handful of times. V and J are TRBV5-6 and TRBJ2-3; D gene ambiguous. The germline V and J ends were trimmed by 2 bases and 2 bases, with 9 bases remaining between them. This CDR3 has 14 amino acids. From germline, CDR1 is SGHDT and CDR2 YYEEEE. DNA for the CDR3: TGTGCCAGCAGCTTCACCCTTCACACAGATACGCAGTATTTT. The encoded protein is CASSFTLHTDTQYF.

This clone was seen just once. The V call is TRBV13, the J call TRBJ2-2; TRBD2 agrees at 8 bases. J was trimmed by 7 bases and V by 7 bases; bases with no gene match: 14. The germline gives CDR1 PRHDT, CDR2 FYEKMQ (reference sequence). The CDR3 loop spans 16 amino acids. The CDR3 DNA reads as TGTGCCAGCACCTTTCGAAGTAGCGGGACTATCGGGGAGCTGTTTTTT. As protein: CASTFRSSGTIGELFF.

The chain uses TRBV9 and TRBJ2-1, with TRBD1 as a possible D gene (5 bases). The CDR3 runs to 14 residues. Trimming shortened V by 4 bases and J by 9 bases, and 17 bases separated the two germline ends. Germline V gene data show CDR1 as SGDLS and CDR2 as YYNGEE. The CDR3 DNA is TGTGCCAGCAGCTCCTACGGACAATTCACTGAGCAGTTCTTC. This translates into CASSSYGQFTEQFF.

V and J are TRBV18 and TRBJ2-7; 7 bases are a match to TRBD1. The CDR3 consists of 16 residues. Germline V gives CDR1 KGHSH, CDR2 LQKENI. V lost 3 bases, J lost 1 base, and 9 bases stayed unmatched. The CDR3 DNA reads TGTGCCAGCTCACCCGTATTAGGGGGCCCTTCCTACGAGCAGTACTTC. Translated: CASSPVLGGPSYEQYF.

The chain is built from TRBV6-4 and TRBJ2-2; 8 nucleotides agree with TRBD2. The CDR3 loop spans 15 amino acids. V was clipped by 6 bases and J by 4 bases; unmatched bases: 7. Germline-derived CDR1 and CDR2 are MRHNA and SNTAGT. CDR3 residues: CASSGGGLSTGELFF. CDR3 DNA: TGTGCCAGCAGCGGGGGGGGCCTCAGCACCGGGGAGCTGTTTTTT.

There are many counts of this clone. The genes are TRBV2 and TRBJ1-4; possible D gene TRBD1, 6 bases. CDR3 length: 14 amino acids. The germline V and J ends were trimmed by 6 bases and 3 bases, with 11 bases remaining between them. Germline V lookup: CDR1 SNHLY, CDR2 FYNNEI. For the CDR3, the DNA is TGTGCCAGCAGACAACAGGGACCTAATGAAAAACTGTTTTTT. As protein: CASRQQGPNEKLFF.

The chain employs TRBV19 and TRBJ2-1; 15 bases fit TRBD2. Germline CDR1 and CDR2: LNHDA and SQIVND (reference sequence). The CDR3 loop spans 21 amino acids. J was trimmed by 1 base and V by 5 bases; bases with no gene match: 15. For the CDR3, the DNA is TGTGCCAGTAGTCCTGATGGACTAGCGGGAGGGGGATGGGGATCCTACAATGAGCAGTTCTTC. This translates into CASSPDGLAGGGWGSYNEQFF.

The chain is built from TRBV28 and TRBJ1-2; perhaps TRBD1 as D (5 bases). V was trimmed by 3 bases and J by 13 bases, leaving 24 bases between them. CDR1 and CDR2 from the germline V gene are MDHEN and SYDVKM. This CDR3 has 15 amino acids. This CDR3 reads CASSFLTEGLGYSTF. DNA for the CDR3: TGTGCCAGCAGTTTTCTCACCGAGGGGTTAGGGTATTCCACCTTC.

This clone was detected a few times. The rearrangement links TRBV6-4 to TRBJ2-1; either TRBD1 or TRBD2 may supply D (5 bases each). The V end was cut by 5 bases, the J end by 4 bases, with 18 bases between. Germline V gene data show CDR1 as MRHNA and CDR2 as SNTAGT. The CDR3 has 16 residues. The CDR3 sequence: CASSPPRGVLYNEQFF. The CDR3 DNA reads TGTGCCAGCAGTCCACCTAGAGGGGTCTTATACAATGAGCAGTTCTTC.

This clone appeared once. The chain combines TRBV6-7 with TRBJ1-1; 9 nucleotides agree with TRBD1. TRBV6-7 qualifies as an ORF whose function is uncertain. The ends lost 7 bases at V and 6 bases at J; junction bases unmatched: 12. CDR3 size: 15 residues. The DNA of the CDR3 is TGTGCCAGCATCTTCCGGGACAGGGATATGTCTGAAGCTTTCTTT. Translation: CASIFRDRDMSEAFF.

This chain links TRBV19 with TRBJ2-7; D is ambiguous. The CDR3 has 15 residues. Germline loops: CDR1 LNHDA, CDR2 SQIVND (reference sequence). Trimming pared 3 bases from V and 4 bases from J, leaving 16 bases between. The CDR3 bases are TGTGCCAGTAGTATGGTAACCGACGGGCTTTACGAGCAGTACTTC. This codes for CASSMVTDGLYEQYF.

This chain joins TRBV5-8 and TRBJ2-3; D may be TRBD1 (6 bases). The CDR3 sequence is 14 residues long. From germline, CDR1 is SGHTS and CDR2 YDEGEE. The ends were cut back, 0 bases at V and 2 bases at J, with 7 bases in the middle. CDR3 coding DNA: TGTGCCAGCAGCTTGGGACAGGTCACAGATACGCAGTATTTT. Amino acids: CASSLGQVTDTQYF. The complete variable domain, with remaining parts taken from reference TRBV5-8 and TRBJ2-3, reads EAGVTQSPTHLIKTRGQQATLRCSPISGHTSVYWYQQALGLGLQFLLWYDEGEERNRGNFPPRFSGRQFPNYSSELNVNALELEDSALYLCASSLGQVTDTQYFGPGTRLTVL.

For this clone: The same CDR3 also results from other DNA sequences found in this sample. CDR3 coding DNA: TGCGCCAGCAGCAGGGATTTCACCTACAATGAGCAGTTCTTC. It is translated as CASSRDFTYNEQFF. The genes are TRBV5-1 and TRBJ2-1; D remains ambiguous. V was trimmed by 4 bases and J by 2 bases, leaving 10 bases between them. The germline V gene encodes CDR1 SGHRS and CDR2 YFSETQ. The CDR3 has 14 amino acids.

The genes are TRBV7-9 and TRBJ2-7; D tentatively reads TRBD1 or TRBD2 (5 bases each). Trimming pared 3 bases from V and 4 bases from J, leaving 13 bases between. This CDR3 is 14 amino acids long. CDR1 is SEHNR, CDR2 FQNEAQ, per germline (reference sequence). The CDR3 here is CASSLMGPGYEQYF. The CDR3 nucleotides read TGTGCCAGCAGCTTGATGGGGCCGGGATACGAGCAGTACTTC. The full variable domain, completed using reference TRBV7-9 and TRBJ2-7, is DTGVSQNPRHKITKRGQNVTFRCDPISEHNRLYWYRQTLGQGPEFLTYFQNEAQLEKSRLLSDRFSAERPKGSFSTLEIQRTEQGDSAMYLCASSLMGPGYEQYFGPGTRLTVT.

The chain joins TRBV30 to TRBJ1-2; the D is unclear. The CDR3 runs to 13 residues. Trimming pared 4 bases from V and 7 bases from J, leaving 16 bases between. Germline-derived CDR1 and CDR2 are GTSNPN and SVGIG (reference sequence). CDR3 DNA sequence: TGTGCCTGGAATTTCGTGGGCCACGGTGGCTACACCTTC. Its protein product is CAWNFVGHGGYTF.

The chain combines TRBV21-1 with TRBJ2-5; TRBD2 is the table's D call and was not checked against the DNA. TRBV21-1 is a known pseudogene. The CDR3 has 13 amino acids. CDR3 loop: CASSKLRGKTQYF. The CDR3 DNA follows: TGTGCCAGCAGCAAGCTTCGGGGAAAGACCCAGTACTTC.

The chain couples TRBV5-4 to TRBJ2-3, with D perhaps TRBD1 (6 bases). The CDR3 length is 14 residues. Germline values: CDR1 SGHNT, CDR2 YYREEE (reference sequence). V lost 4 bases and J lost 2, with 11 bases in between. The CDR3 region has the DNA TGTGCCAGCAGCCCCGGACAGCCCACAGATACGCAGTATTTT. Its translation: CASSPGQPTDTQYF.

CDR3 region: CASSRRQAELFF. The CDR3 DNA follows: TGTGCCAGCAGCCGGCGACAGGCGGAACTGTTTTTT. V gene TRBV13 combines with J gene TRBJ1-4; D may be TRBD1 (6 bases). Germline V lookup: CDR1 PRHDT, CDR2 FYEKMQ (reference sequence). Trimming removed 5 bases at V and 12 bases at J, with 13 bases between. This CDR3 region has 12 residues.